These 16 T cell receptor beta chains share one sample of origin, sequenced in a study of cytomegalovirus exposure and HLA in healthy donors. PCR was performed using 60 Vbeta and 13 Jbeta primers. This table comes from immunoSEQ multiplex PCR, and its TCRdb copy is limited to in-frame clones, with some not included. The sample includes about 140,000 clones, approximately 80% of them seen just once. The sample consisted of PBMCs. Receptor source: a man in his thirties or forties in good health and CMV-seronegative.

The chain has TRBV5-1 and TRBJ1-2; D possibly corresponds to TRBD1 (5 bases). The CDR3 runs 14 residues. V gave up 4 bases and J gave up 3 bases, with 13 bases separating them. Germline values: CDR1 SGHRS, CDR2 YFSETQ. The CDR3 loop is CASSEDTQYYGYTF. The CDR3 region has the DNA TGCGCCAGCAGCGAGGACACGCAATACTATGGCTACACCTTC.

The CDR3 loop is CAKEPGTRGYNEQFF. The CDR3 DNA follows: TGCGCCAAAGAACCCGGGACTAGGGGCTACAATGAGCAGTTCTTC. V usage is TRBV10-1 and J usage is TRBJ2-1; 8 bases line up with TRBD2. The CDR3 has 15 amino acids. Germline trimming cut 10 bases from V and 3 bases from J; bases unmatched to any gene: 11. Germline lookup yields CDR1 WNHNN and CDR2 SYGVQD (reference sequence).

This clone was seen a single time. The rearrangement uses TRBV19 and TRBJ2-7; 10 positions match TRBD2. CDR3 length: 16 amino acids. CDR1 LNHDA and CDR2 SQIVND come from the germline V gene (reference sequence). J lost 4 bases, V lost 6 bases, and 12 bases had no gene match. The CDR3 DNA is TGTGCCAGTAGCGAGTCAACTAGCGGGATCGTATACGAGCAGTACTTC. Protein sequence: CASSESTSGIVYEQYF.

This sequence joins TRBV7-9 and TRBJ1-5, with D possibly TRBD1 on 6 matching bases. Germline loops: CDR1 SEHNR, CDR2 FQNEAQ (reference sequence). V lost 1 base and J 7 bases, leaving 8 bases between the germline ends. The CDR3 totals 13 residues. CDR3 DNA sequence: TGTGCCAGCAGCTTAGGAGGGGGACAGCCCCAGCATTTT. Translated, it gives CASSLGGGQPQHF.

Note on this clone: At one end, the junction sequence differs from germline, possibly due to a read error. The genes are TRBV7-7 and TRBJ2-5; 8 bases are a match to TRBD1. In germline, CDR1 is SSHAT, CDR2 FNYEAQ (reference sequence). CDR3 size: 21 residues. CDR3 coding DNA: TGTGCTAGCAGCCCGCACCCTACTGACAGGGGATACGGGATGCCTCAAGAGACCCAGTACTTC. It translates to CASSPHPTDRGYGMPQETQYF.

This rearrangement joins TRBV18 to TRBJ2-1; 7 nucleotides match TRBD2. Germline values: CDR1 KGHSH, CDR2 LQKENI. V shed 0 bases and J 5 bases; nucleotides not matched to a gene: 4. The CDR3 contains 15 residues. The CDR3 DNA follows: TGTGCCAGCTCACCACCGTCCGGGAGGCACAATGAGCAGTTCTTC. Encoded protein: CASSPPSGRHNEQFF.

This clone was counted only a few times. This chain links TRBV11-2 with TRBJ1-2; D is perhaps TRBD1 (6 bases). Trimming took 1 base from V and 0 from J, leaving 18 bases between them. Germline CDR1 reads SGHAT; CDR2 reads FQNNGV. This CDR3 has 18 amino acids. CDR3 sequence (DNA): TGTGCCAGCAGCTTAGGAGAGGCCAGGGGAACTCCTAACTATGGCTACACCTTC. The encoded protein is CASSLGEARGTPNYGYTF.

The chain carries TRBV15 and TRBJ2-3; TRBD2 might be the D (5 bases). The CDR3 contains 16 residues. Trimming removed 1 base at V and 4 bases at J, with 15 bases between. The germline V gene has CDR1 LNHNV and CDR2 YYDKDF (reference sequence). The CDR3 coding sequence is TGTGCCACCAGCAGAGCCGGGCGGAACGGGGCAGATACGCAGTATTTT. Translated: CATSRAGRNGADTQYF.

The V and J genes are TRBV5-1 and TRBJ2-7, with 9 bases lining up with TRBD1. V dropped 4 bases and J dropped 5; count of bases not matched to a gene: 10. Germline-derived CDR1 and CDR2 are SGHRS and YFSETQ. There are 15 residues in the CDR3. The CDR3: CASSPGTGRVHEQYF. The CDR3 DNA is TGCGCCAGCAGCCCCGGGACAGGGAGGGTACACGAGCAGTACTTC.

This chain links TRBV30 with TRBJ1-1; no firm D call. CDR1 and CDR2 (germline): GTSNPN, SVGIG (reference sequence). V shed 4 bases and J shed 6 bases, with 6 bases lying between them. The CDR3 sequence is 10 residues long. The CDR3 region has the DNA TGTGCCTGGATCGGTCCTGAAGCTTTCTTT. Its translation is CAWIGPEAFF.

The rearrangement uses TRBV6-4 and TRBJ1-5, with D possibly matching TRBD1 (5 bases). The germline gives CDR1 MRHNA, CDR2 SNTAGT. The V gene lost 4 bases and the J gene lost 2 bases, with 6 bases spanning the gap. The CDR3 is 13 residues long. CDR3 in amino acids: CASSAGGNQPQHF. As DNA, the CDR3 is TGTGCCAGCAGTGCGGGGGGCAATCAGCCCCAGCATTTT.

The V call is TRBV29-1, the J call TRBJ2-5; a possible D gene is TRBD1 (6 bases). V lost 1 base to trimming and J lost 5 bases, with 11 bases between them. The CDR3 contains 13 residues. The germline V gene has CDR1 SQVTM and CDR2 ANQGSEA. The CDR3 sequence: CSVEAGAGETQYF. The CDR3 DNA follows: TGCAGCGTTGAAGCAGGGGCTGGGGAGACCCAGTACTTC.

This clone has only a few counts. V gene TRBV11-2 combines with J gene TRBJ2-7, with D unresolved. Trimming took off 0 bases at V and 2 bases at J, with 8 bases between the two ends. This CDR3 has 14 residues. Germline loops: CDR1 SGHAT, CDR2 FQNNGV. The CDR3, as DNA: TGTGCCAGCAGCTTAGATCCGACAACCTACGAGCAGTACTTC. This codes for CASSLDPTTYEQYF.

This chain uses TRBV30 with TRBJ2-3, with a tentative D call TRBD2 (6 bases). V lost 3 bases and J lost 4, with 11 bases in between. Germline CDR1 GTSNPN, CDR2 SVGIG (reference sequence). CDR3 length equals 13 residues. CDR3 residues: CAWRTSSPDTQYF. In nucleotides, the CDR3 is TGTGCCTGGAGGACTAGTAGCCCAGATACGCAGTATTTT. Supplemented by reference TRBV30 and TRBJ2-3, the full variable domain reads SQTIHQWPATLVQPVGSPLSLECTVEGTSNPNLYWYRQAAGRGLQLLFYSVGIGQISSEVPQNLSASRPQDRQFILSSKKLLLSDSGFYLCAWRTSSPDTQYFGPGTRLTVL.

This clone was detected a few times. The gene calls are TRBV5-1 and TRBJ1-3, with D unclear. This CDR3 region has 16 residues. CDR1 and CDR2 (germline): SGHRS, YFSETQ. Trimming stripped 0 bases from V and 3 bases from J, with 13 bases between. The CDR3 sequence is CASSLAGDAIGNTIYF. In nucleotides, the CDR3 is TGCGCCAGCAGCTTGGCCGGAGACGCAATTGGAAACACCATATATTTT. Filled out from reference TRBV5-1 and TRBJ1-3, the complete variable domain reads KAGVTQTPRYLIKTRGQQVTLSCSPISGHRSVSWYQQTPGQGLQFLFEYFSETQRNKGNFPGRFSGRQFSNSRSEMNVSTLELGDSALYLCASSLAGDAIGNTIYFGEGSWLTVV.

The chain uses TRBV6-1 and TRBJ2-3; 10 bases fit TRBD1. V shed 4 bases, J shed 4 bases, and the junction held 5 bases outside the gene matches. The CDR3 consists of 15 residues. Germline V CDR1 and CDR2: MNHNS, SASEGT. In nucleotides, the CDR3 is TGTGCCAGCAGTGCGACAGGGGGCGTTGCAGATACGCAGTATTTT. It yields the protein CASSATGGVADTQYF.